These T cell receptor beta chains were read from a single sample in a study of T cell changes during pregnancy in multiple sclerosis. Data came from immunoSEQ multiplex PCR; TCRdb stores just in-frame clones and leaves some out. The repertoire holds tens of thousands of clones, about 92% seen once, with 1.8% in the top ten. The sequencing used peripheral blood, collected after pregnancy. These receptor sequences come from a female donor with multiple sclerosis, enrolled in a pregnancy study. Both conserved end residues are part of each CDR3. The D gene is left open where the match is weak. Rows give clone size only sometimes, using once, few, many, or a class for an expanded clone.

size: -
J: TRBJ2-7
D: -
V: TRBV9
DNA: TGTGCCAGCAGCGTAGAGGGTAGGGGCTGGGACGAGCAGTACTTC
CDR3: CASSVEGRGWDEQYF

size: -
J: TRBJ2-7
D: -
V: TRBV5-1
DNA: TGCGCCAGCAGCTTGGGGCCGGCGGTCTCCTACGAGCAGTACTTC
CDR3: CASSLGPAVSYEQYF

size: -
J: TRBJ2-7
D: -
V: TRBV7-2
DNA: TGTGCCAGCAGACCCCCAACAGGGCGGCAGTACTTC
CDR3: CASRPPTGRQYF

size: once
J: TRBJ2-1
D: TRBD1
V: TRBV7-3
DNA: TGTGCCAGCAGCTTAAGGGACAGGGGAGACGAGCAGTTCTTC
CDR3: CASSLRDRGDEQFF

size: -
J: TRBJ2-1
D: TRBD2
V: TRBV5-4
DNA: TGTGCCAGCAGCGTGGGACTAGCGGGAATCAATGAGCAGTTCTTC
CDR3: CASSVGLAGINEQFF

size: once
J: TRBJ2-4
D: -
V: TRBV15
DNA: TGTGCCACCAGCACGGGACTAGGGGGCATAATTCAGTACTTC
CDR3: CATSTGLGGIIQYF

size: -
J: TRBJ2-5
D: TRBD2
V: TRBV19
DNA: TGTGCCAGTAGGCAGGCGGGGGGCGCGGGAGGGCCTCAGACCCAGTACTTC
CDR3: CASRQAGGAGGPQTQYF

size: -
J: TRBJ2-7
D: -
V: TRBV7-2
DNA: TGTGCCAGCAGCTTAGTATCCGAAGAGGTCTACGAGCAGTACTTC
CDR3: CASSLVSEEVYEQYF

size: once
J: TRBJ2-1
D: -
V: TRBV25-1
DNA: TGTGCCAGCAGATCAGGGAATGAGCAGTTCTTC
CDR3: CASRSGNEQFF

size: -
J: TRBJ1-3
D: TRBD1
V: TRBV4-2
DNA: TGTGCCAGCAGCCCAGGGGGGAGCTCTGGAAACACCATATATTTT
CDR3: CASSPGGSSGNTIYF

size: -
J: TRBJ2-3
D: -
V: TRBV6-6
DNA: TGTGCCAGCAGTCCTAGACTTGATACGCAGTATTTT
CDR3: CASSPRLDTQYF

size: -
J: TRBJ1-1
D: TRBD1
V: TRBV28
DNA: TGTGCCAGCAGTCTGACAGGGGCTAATACTGAAGCTTTCTTT
CDR3: CASSLTGANTEAFF

size: -
J: TRBJ1-3
D: TRBD1
V: TRBV30
DNA: TGTGCCTGGAGTGTAGGGGACAGATTTGGAAACACCATATATTTT
CDR3: CAWSVGDRFGNTIYF

size: -
J: TRBJ2-1
D: -
V: TRBV19
DNA: TGTGCCAGTAGTATATTTGGAGCGGAGAGCTCCTACAATGAGCAGTTCTTC
CDR3: CASSIFGAESSYNEQFF

size: -
J: TRBJ2-7
D: TRBD1
V: TRBV29-1
DNA: TGCAGCGTTGCTGGGACAGGGATCCTGGACGAGCAGTACTTC
CDR3: CSVAGTGILDEQYF

size: -
J: TRBJ2-7
D: -
V: TRBV7-2
DNA: TGTGCCAGCAGTCGGGATCTAATTTACTACGAGCAGTACTTC
CDR3: CASSRDLIYYEQYF

size: once
J: TRBJ2-3
D: -
V: TRBV7-9
DNA: TGTGCCAGCAGCCTAAGCTCGGACTTCACAGATACGCAGTATTTT
CDR3: CASSLSSDFTDTQYF

size: -
J: TRBJ2-1
D: TRBD2
V: TRBV9
DNA: TGTGCCAGCAGCGTGGGCGGGAGGGTGCCCAATGAGCAGTTCTTC
CDR3: CASSVGGRVPNEQFF

size: -
J: TRBJ1-1
D: -
V: TRBV7-9
DNA: TGTGCCAGCCAACGGGGGGCGACTGAAGCTTTCTTT
CDR3: CASQRGATEAFF

size: -
J: TRBJ2-2
D: -
V: TRBV19
DNA: TGTGCCAGTAGTATAGATCCCGGACATCGCGGGGAGCTGTTTTTT
CDR3: CASSIDPGHRGELFF

size: -
J: TRBJ2-1
D: TRBD2
V: TRBV4-1
DNA: TGCGCCAGCAGCCCGACTAGCGGGGGGTACAATGAGCAGTTCTTC
CDR3: CASSPTSGGYNEQFF

size: -
J: TRBJ2-2
D: -
V: TRBV21-1
DNA: TGTGCCAGCAGCAAAGCGCTTTCGGCTAGCGGGGCGAACACCGGGGAGCTGTTTTTT
CDR3: CASSKALSASGANTGELFF

size: -
J: TRBJ2-7
D: -
V: TRBV30
DNA: TGTGCCTGGAGTAGCCCCGCTTGGGAGCAGTACTTC
CDR3: CAWSSPAWEQYF

size: -
J: TRBJ1-6
D: -
V: TRBV6-1
DNA: TGTGCCAGCAGTGAGAGGTTCAATAATTCACCCCTCCACTTT
CDR3: CASSERFNNSPLHF

size: -
J: TRBJ2-1
D: TRBD2
V: TRBV19
DNA: TGTGCCAGTAGTCCTTGGGGACTAGCGGGAGGGCATCATGAGCAGTTCTTC
CDR3: CASSPWGLAGGHHEQFF

size: once
J: TRBJ2-7
D: -
V: TRBV18
DNA: TGTGCCAGCTCACCACTTCCCAGGGGCGACGAGCAGTACTTC
CDR3: CASSPLPRGDEQYF

size: -
J: TRBJ1-2
D: -
V: TRBV7-9
DNA: TGTGCCAGCAGCTCAACACCGGGAGGGTGGTTGAGCTATGGCTACACCTTC
CDR3: CASSSTPGGWLSYGYTF

size: -
J: TRBJ1-4
D: -
V: TRBV12-5
DNA: TGTGCTAGTGGACAGGCGGAAAAACTGTTTTTT
CDR3: CASGQAEKLFF

size: -
J: TRBJ2-1
D: -
V: TRBV18
DNA: TGTGCCAGCTCACCATTAGGCGGGGGCGATGAGCAGTTCTTC
CDR3: CASSPLGGGDEQFF

size: -
J: TRBJ1-5
D: TRBD1
V: TRBV7-2
DNA: TGTGCCAGCAGCTTAAACAGGGGCTTCCTACAGCCCCAGCATTTT
CDR3: CASSLNRGFLQPQHF

size: once
J: TRBJ2-5
D: -
V: TRBV18
DNA: TGTGCCAGCTCACCCAGAACAGGGACCCAAGAGACCCAGTACTTC
CDR3: CASSPRTGTQETQYF

size: -
J: TRBJ2-3
D: TRBD2
V: TRBV5-4
DNA: TGTGCCAGCAGTTCCGGACTAGCGGGAGCTGCAGATACGCAGTATTTT
CDR3: CASSSGLAGAADTQYF

size: -
J: TRBJ2-2
D: TRBD1
V: TRBV28
DNA: TGTGCCAGCACCCCGAGACAGGGGAGGTCCACCGGGGAGCTGTTTTTT
CDR3: CASTPRQGRSTGELFF

size: -
J: TRBJ2-5
D: TRBD1
V: TRBV7-3
DNA: TGTGCCAGCAGCTTAGGGACCCGGGACAGGGGCGGAGAGACCCAGTACTTC
CDR3: CASSLGTRDRGGETQYF

size: -
J: TRBJ2-7
D: TRBD1
V: TRBV29-1
DNA: TGCAGCGTGTGGGACAGGAGGGACGAGCAGTACTTC
CDR3: CSVWDRRDEQYF

size: -
J: TRBJ2-3
D: -
V: TRBV9
DNA: TGTGCCAGCAGCGTATCGGACAGTAACACAGATACGCAGTATTTT
CDR3: CASSVSDSNTDTQYF

size: -
J: TRBJ2-5
D: TRBD2
V: TRBV28
DNA: TGTGCCAGCAGTTCCCTCCTCCGGGGGCTAGCGGGAGTTCGGGAGCAGTACTTC
CDR3: CASSSLLRGLAGVREQYF

size: -
J: TRBJ1-4
D: -
V: TRBV7-9
DNA: TGTGCCAGCAGCCCTCTTGTAACTAATGAAAAACTGTTTTTT
CDR3: CASSPLVTNEKLFF

size: -
J: TRBJ1-5
D: -
V: TRBV4-3
DNA: TGCGCCAGCAGCCAAGTTCAGGGTCAGCCCCAGCATTTT
CDR3: CASSQVQGQPQHF

size: -
J: TRBJ1-1
D: -
V: TRBV20-1
DNA: TGCAGTGTGGTTAGGAACACTGAAGCTTTCTTT
CDR3: CSVVRNTEAFF

size: -
J: TRBJ2-2
D: -
V: TRBV5-6
DNA: TGTGCCAGCAGCGTAGCGAACACCGGGGAGCTGTTTTTT
CDR3: CASSVANTGELFF

size: -
J: TRBJ2-1
D: TRBD2
V: TRBV7-9
DNA: TGTGCCAGCAGCTCTCCTGGACTAGCGGGAGACTACAATGAGCAGTTCTTC
CDR3: CASSSPGLAGDYNEQFF

size: -
J: TRBJ2-5
D: -
V: TRBV7-9
DNA: TGTGCCAGCAGCTTAGATTATTGGACCCAGTACTTC
CDR3: CASSLDYWTQYF

size: -
J: TRBJ1-1
D: TRBD1
V: TRBV11-2
DNA: TGTGCCAGCAGCTCCTGGACAGGGGACACTGAAGCTTTCTTT
CDR3: CASSSWTGDTEAFF

size: -
J: TRBJ2-7
D: TRBD1
V: TRBV10-3
DNA: TGTGCCATCAGTGAGCCCGGGACAGGGCGGGACGAGCAGTACTTC
CDR3: CAISEPGTGRDEQYF

size: -
J: TRBJ2-2
D: TRBD2
V: TRBV5-1
DNA: TGCGCCAGCAGCTTAGGGACTAGCGGCACCGGGGAGCTGTTTTTT
CDR3: CASSLGTSGTGELFF

size: -
J: TRBJ2-1
D: TRBD2
V: TRBV4-3
DNA: TGCGCCAGCAGCCAAGCAGGACTAGTTGGTAATGAGCAGTTCTTC
CDR3: CASSQAGLVGNEQFF

size: -
J: TRBJ1-2
D: -
V: TRBV12-5
DNA: TGTGCTAGTGGTTTTGGCGGGGAAATCTATGGGGGCTACACCTTC
CDR3: CASGFGGEIYGGYTF

size: -
J: TRBJ1-1
D: -
V: TRBV6-5
DNA: TGTGCCAGCAGTTACTCGAGGGCAGGGAACACTGAAGCTTTCTTT
CDR3: CASSYSRAGNTEAFF

size: -
J: TRBJ2-5
D: -
V: TRBV18
DNA: TGTGCCAGCTCACCTCTACGAGGGAGCCCGCAAGAGACCCAGTACTTC
CDR3: CASSPLRGSPQETQYF

size: -
J: TRBJ1-3
D: -
V: TRBV14
DNA: TGTGCCAGCAGCCAACAGGGAATCCCTGGAAACACCATATATTTT
CDR3: CASSQQGIPGNTIYF

size: -
J: TRBJ2-3
D: -
V: TRBV29-1
DNA: TGCAGCGGCGGGCTCAGAGATACGCAGTATTTT
CDR3: CSGGLRDTQYF

size: -
J: TRBJ2-1
D: -
V: TRBV7-2
DNA: TGTGCCAGCAGCCTTAGCGGTCGGAATGGTAATGAGCAGTTCTTC
CDR3: CASSLSGRNGNEQFF

size: few
J: TRBJ1-4
D: TRBD1
V: TRBV5-4
DNA: TGTGCCAGCAGCTACCGGGACAGGGGGCTGACTAATGAAAAACTGTTTTTT
CDR3: CASSYRDRGLTNEKLFF

size: -
J: TRBJ2-1
D: -
V: TRBV11-3
DNA: TGTGCCAGCAGCTTAGGCCTATATAGCGGTAGCTCCTACAATGAGCAGTTCTTC
CDR3: CASSLGLYSGSSYNEQFF

size: -
J: TRBJ1-1
D: -
V: TRBV5-6
DNA: TGTGCCAGCAGCTTGGTCGGAGAGTACACTGAAGCTTTCTTT
CDR3: CASSLVGEYTEAFF

size: -
J: TRBJ2-1
D: TRBD1
V: TRBV27
DNA: TGTGCCAGCAGTTCCCGGGACAGTTCCTTCAATGAGCAGTTCTTC
CDR3: CASSSRDSSFNEQFF

size: -
J: TRBJ2-7
D: -
V: TRBV5-1
DNA: TGCGCCAGCAGCTCATCCTACGAGCAGTACTTC
CDR3: CASSSSYEQYF

size: -
J: TRBJ2-1
D: TRBD2
V: TRBV5-1
DNA: TGCGCCAGCAGCTCTGGACTAGCGGGAGGGAAAATCTCCTACAATGAGCAGTTCTTC
CDR3: CASSSGLAGGKISYNEQFF